Below, 13 T cell receptor beta chains from the same sample are listed, as sequenced in a study of T cell responses to AZD1222 COVID-19 vaccine. Assay: immunoSEQ multiplex PCR; the TCRdb copy retains only in-frame clones and omits some. The top ten clones hold 4% to 5.5% of a sample with roughly 160,000 clones, around 89% of them seen once. The material sequenced was peripheral blood, taken 28 days after the second AZD1222 dose. The receptors here all came from an adult who received the AZD1222 COVID-19 vaccine.

The chain links TRBV30 to TRBJ1-1; no definite D call. Germline CDR1 is GTSNPN and CDR2 is SVGIG (reference sequence). CDR3 length: 13 residues. Trimming took off 8 bases at V and 4 bases at J, with 17 bases between the two ends. The DNA for the CDR3 is TGTGCCCGAGATCAAATAACGGGCACTGAAGCTTTCTTT. Protein: CARDQITGTEAFF.

The rearrangement links TRBV3-1 (or the pseudogene TRBV3-2) to TRBJ1-6; D is possibly TRBD1 (6 bases). Germline V gives CDR1 LGHDT, CDR2 YNNKEL (reference sequence). V was shortened by 0 bases and J by 16 bases, with 13 bases between the two germline ends. CDR3 length equals 13 residues. The CDR3 region has the DNA TGTGCCAGCAGCCAAGATGGAGGGGGGCCTCTCCACTTT. This gives the protein CASSQDGGGPLHF.

This sequence joins TRBV5-1 and TRBJ1-1; D is unclear. Germline lookup yields CDR1 SGHRS and CDR2 YFSETQ. Trimming pared 0 bases from V and 11 bases from J, leaving 29 bases between. This CDR3 region has 18 residues. CDR3 in amino acids: CASSLGLTAGTRQRVAFF. The CDR3 DNA reads as TGCGCCAGCAGCTTGGGACTAACCGCGGGTACTAGGCAACGTGTCGCTTTCTTT.

The genes are TRBV5-4 and TRBJ1-1, with unresolved D. The V and J ends lost 10 bases and 0 bases respectively, with 10 bases between them. In germline, CDR1 is SGHNT, CDR2 YYREEE (reference sequence). The CDR3 contains 12 residues. DNA for the CDR3: TGTGCCGCAGGACCTTTGAACACTGAAGCTTTCTTT. It codes for CAAGPLNTEAFF.

This clone was picked up one time. The rearrangement uses TRBV20-1 and TRBJ2-7; D uncertain. Germline V gives CDR1 DFQATT, CDR2 SNEGSKA (reference sequence). The V gene lost 3 bases and the J gene lost 2 bases, with 8 bases spanning the gap. CDR3 length equals 12 residues. The CDR3: CSASGQTYEQYF. DNA for the CDR3: TGCAGTGCTAGTGGGCAGACCTACGAGCAGTACTTC.

V and J are TRBV7-9 and TRBJ1-2; TRBD1 matches at 10 bases. The V gene end was trimmed by 4 bases and the J gene end by 3 bases; junction bases not matched to a gene: 5. The CDR3 is 15 amino acids. Germline assignment: CDR1 SEHNR and CDR2 FQNEAQ (reference sequence). In DNA form, the CDR3 reads TGTGCCAGCAGCTCGGGGACAGGGGTGGACTATGGCTACACCTTC. Protein: CASSSGTGVDYGYTF.

This clone was observed a single time. This chain links TRBV7-2 with TRBJ2-1; unclear D gene. Trimming left V 2 bases short and J 6 bases short, with 8 bases between. Germline loops: CDR1 SGHTA, CDR2 FQGNSA. The CDR3 contains 13 residues. CDR3 nucleotide sequence: TGTGCCAGCAGCTTACATACGGGCAATGAGCAGTTCTTC. Its protein product is CASSLHTGNEQFF. The variable domain in full, with the rest retrieved from reference TRBV7-2 and TRBJ2-1, is GAGVSQSPSNKVTEKGKDVELRCDPISGHTALYWYRQSLGQGLEFLIYFQGNSAPDKSGLPSDRFSAERTGGSVSTLTIQRTQQEDSAVYLCASSLHTGNEQFFGPGTRLTVL.

In this sample, this clone turned up once. The chain joins TRBV4-1 to TRBJ1-1, with unresolved D. The germline V and J ends were trimmed by 0 bases and 0 bases, with 8 bases remaining between them. The V gene's germline CDR1 is MGHRA and CDR2 YSYEKL. The CDR3 is 15 amino acids. The CDR3 DNA reads as TGCGCCAGCAGCCAAGAGTGGAGTGTGAACACTGAAGCTTTCTTT. This codes for CASSQEWSVNTEAFF.

The V call is TRBV5-1, the J call TRBJ2-5, with D perhaps TRBD2 (6 bases). V was cut by 7 bases and J by 3 bases, with 16 bases left in between. The CDR3 is 14 amino acids. The germline V gene has CDR1 SGHRS and CDR2 YFSETQ. This chain's CDR3 is CASGLSGGEETQYF. The CDR3 DNA follows: TGCGCCAGCGGACTTTCGGGCGGGGAAGAGACCCAGTACTTC.

This clone has just one count. The chain joins TRBV19 to TRBJ1-5; 8 bases agree with TRBD1. This CDR3 region has 14 residues. CDR1 is LNHDA and CDR2 is SQIVND in the germline V gene (reference sequence). V lost 3 bases, J lost 5 bases, and 3 bases stayed unmatched. The CDR3 DNA is TGTGCCAGTAGTATCCCAGGGGGCGATCAGCCCCAGCATTTT. This codes for CASSIPGGDQPQHF. Using reference TRBV19 and TRBJ1-5 for the parts outside the CDR3, the full variable domain is DGGITQSPKYLFRKEGQNVTLSCEQNLNHDAMYWYRQDPGQGLRLIYYSQIVNDFQKGDIAEGYSVSREKKESFPLTVTSAQKNPTAFYLCASSIPGGDQPQHFGDGTRLSIL.

V usage is TRBV11-2 and J usage is TRBJ1-3; no clear D gene. Germline-derived CDR1 and CDR2 are SGHAT and FQNNGV. Trimming cost V 3 bases and J 3 bases, with 18 bases left between them. CDR3 length: 17 residues. The CDR3 loop reads CASSFPLGPVNGNTIYF. The CDR3 DNA sequence: TGTGCCAGCAGCTTTCCCTTGGGTCCGGTAAATGGAAACACCATATATTTT.

The chain links TRBV7-2 to TRBJ1-1; D gene uncertain. The V gene lost 5 bases and the J gene lost 0 bases, with 13 bases spanning the gap. The CDR3 covers 15 residues. Germline lookup yields CDR1 SGHTA and CDR2 FQGNSA. The CDR3 bases are TGTGCCAGCAGCCAATTCAGCGTTATGAACACTGAAGCTTTCTTT. Residues: CASSQFSVMNTEAFF.

The rearrangement links TRBV14 to TRBJ2-5; TRBD2 matches 8 bases. Trimming at V came to 1 base and at J to 5 bases, leaving 9 bases not matched to a gene. This CDR3 has 16 amino acids. The V gene's germline CDR1 is SGHDN and CDR2 FVKESK. CDR3 DNA: TGTGCCAGCAGCCAAGTACGGGGGGGAATTGTGGAGACCCAGTACTTC. This codes for CASSQVRGGIVETQYF.